This passage covers 24 T cell receptor beta chains from one sample sequenced in a study of blood T cells in healthy people across ages. A second PCR, run for about 7 to 11 cycles, used a sample-barcoded 5' primer plus a J-beta primer mix. TCRdb processed the 5' RACE reads anew with MiXCR; each CDR3 protein has one entry. The sample shows fewer than 2,000,000 distinct CDR3 sequences, 35% to 50% of them seen only once. The sequenced material came from blood. All receptors come from a human donor in good health.

This CDR3 reads CSAIVYGLPVQGNSGANVLTF. CDR3 in DNA: TGCAGTGCTATAGTTTACGGCCTTCCGGTACAGGGGAACTCTGGGGCCAACGTCCTGACTTTC. The chain combines TRBV20-1 with TRBJ2-6, with TRBD1 matching over 7 bases. The V gene's germline CDR1 is DFQATT and CDR2 SNEGSKA (reference sequence). The CDR3 has 21 residues. J gave up 0 bases and V 4 bases, and 21 bases lay outside the gene matches.

This clonotype has a handful of counts. This chain connects TRBV6-5 to TRBJ1-1; 8 positions match TRBD1. Germline V gene sequence: CDR1 MNHEY, CDR2 SVGAGI. The CDR3 covers 13 residues. Unmatched junction bases numbered 2, after V lost 5 bases and J lost 3 bases. The DNA for the CDR3 is TGTGCCAGCAGTCCCAGGGGGCACACTGAAGCTTTCTTT. Amino acid sequence: CASSPRGHTEAFF.

The chain joins TRBV7-2 to TRBJ1-2; a possible D gene is TRBD1 (5 bases). Trimming left V 3 bases short and J 0 bases short, with 14 bases between. Germline values: CDR1 SGHTA, CDR2 FQGNSA. The CDR3 runs 16 residues. The CDR3 DNA is TGTGCCAGCAGCTTCCGAGCGGGGGTAGCTAACTATGGCTACACCTTC. Translated, it gives CASSFRAGVANYGYTF.

The CDR3 is CASSLRTSGVCNEQFF. CDR3 in DNA: TGTGCCAGCAGCCTACGGACTAGCGGGGTTTGCAATGAGCAGTTCTTC. This chain uses TRBV3-1 with TRBJ2-1; 12 bases line up with TRBD2. CDR3 length: 16 residues. Germline CDR1 reads LGHDT; CDR2 reads YNNKEL (reference sequence). The V gene end was trimmed by 4 bases and the J gene end by 6 bases; junction bases not matched to a gene: 7.

This chain connects TRBV6-2 or TRBV6-3 to TRBJ1-5; 8 bases match TRBD1. V shed 10 bases, J shed 6 bases, and the junction held 8 bases outside the gene matches. This CDR3 contains 13 residues. Germline V CDR1 and CDR2: MNHEY, SVGEGT. CDR3 bases: TGTGCCACCCACAGGGGGGTAAGTCAGCCCCAGCATTTT. Its translation is CATHRGVSQPQHF.

This clonotype has more than one count but fewer than ten. The junction departs from the called germline gene at one end, perhaps through a read error. The chain recombines TRBV7-3 with TRBJ2-7; D might be TRBD1 or TRBD2, each matching 5 bases. This CDR3 spans 21 amino acids. In germline, CDR1 is SGHTA, CDR2 FQGTGA. The CDR3 here is CVSSLITVGVPPMGRSYEQYF. The CDR3 DNA sequence: TGTGTCAGCAGCTTAATCACGGTGGGGGTCCCCCCCATGGGACGCTCCTACGAGCAGTACTTC. The full variable domain, with the rest looked up from reference TRBV7-3 and TRBJ2-7, is GAGVSQTPSNKVTEKGKYVELRCDPISGHTALYWYRQSLGQGPEFLIYFQGTGAADDSGLPNDRFFAVRPEGSVSTLKIQRTERGDSAVYLCVSSLITVGVPPMGRSYEQYFGPGTRLTVT.

J is TRBJ1-1 and V is TRBV20-1, with D maybe TRBD1 (5 bases). The CDR3 loop spans 14 amino acids. Trimming shortened V by 4 bases and J by 4 bases, and 16 bases separated the two germline ends. Germline assignment: CDR1 DFQATT and CDR2 SNEGSKA (reference sequence). The CDR3 region has the DNA TGCAGTGCTAAAGTCCCGAATAGGGGCACTGAAGCTTTCTTT. Protein sequence: CSAKVPNRGTEAFF.

This rearrangement joins TRBV10-3 to TRBJ2-7; 8 bases line up with TRBD1. V shed 7 bases, J shed 4 bases, and the junction held 12 bases outside the gene matches. CDR3 size: 15 residues. Germline CDR1 and CDR2: ENHRY and SYGVKD. The CDR3 is CAITEAGTGHYEQYF. The CDR3, as DNA: TGTGCCATCACAGAGGCCGGGACAGGCCATTACGAGCAGTACTTC.

The CDR3: CASSNRERDRGYTMISYNEQFF. The DNA for the CDR3 is TGCGCCAGCAGTAACCGCGAGAGGGACAGGGGTTATACAATGATTTCCTACAATGAGCAGTTCTTC. The chain is built from TRBV10-2 and TRBJ2-1, with 10 bases identical to TRBD1. The junction had 23 bases not matched to a gene; V was cut back by 5 bases and J by 1 base. Germline loops: CDR1 WSHSY, CDR2 SAAADI. The CDR3 runs 22 residues.

This clonotype was observed many times. The chain has TRBV20-1 and TRBJ2-7; tentatively, D is TRBD1 (6 bases). Trimming removed 3 bases from V and 0 bases from J, with 15 bases in between. Per the germline V gene, CDR1 is DFQATT and CDR2 is SNEGSKA (reference sequence). The CDR3 is made up of 15 amino acids. CDR3 residues: CSASQGHVLSYEQYF. The CDR3 DNA reads as TGCAGTGCTAGCCAGGGACACGTACTCTCCTACGAGCAGTACTTC.

This clonotype appeared a few times. The chain links TRBV21-1 to TRBJ2-1; the table names TRBD2, a call not compared with the DNA. TRBV21-1 is a known pseudogene. The CDR3 is 13 residues long. The CDR3 bases are TGTGCCAGCAGCAAGAGGGTCGGGAATGAGCAGTTCTTC. It yields the protein CASSKRVGNEQFF.

This rearrangement joins TRBV6-2 or TRBV6-3 to TRBJ2-1; no clear D gene. Per germline, CDR1 MNHEY and CDR2 SVGEGT. The CDR3 loop spans 13 amino acids. The V and J ends lost 0 bases and 8 bases respectively, with 8 bases between them. CDR3 region: CASSYSRGHEQFF. In DNA, the CDR3 is TGTGCCAGCAGTTACTCCCGCGGCCATGAGCAGTTCTTC.

The chain recombines TRBV7-6 with TRBJ2-6; possibly TRBD1 for D (6 bases). This CDR3 is built from 17 residues. Germline assignment: CDR1 SGHVS and CDR2 FNYEAQ. Trimming took 1 base from V and 4 from J, leaving 14 bases between them. The CDR3 bases are TGTGCCAGCAGCTTAGAACAGGGTATGAGGGGGGCCAACGTCCTGACTTTC. This gives the protein CASSLEQGMRGANVLTF.

The chain joins TRBV20-1 to TRBJ2-3; TRBD2 agrees at 10 bases. The CDR3 is 15 amino acids. The germline V gene encodes CDR1 DFQATT and CDR2 SNEGSKA (reference sequence). J was trimmed by 6 bases and V by 4 bases; bases with no gene match: 10. The chain's CDR3 is CSAKIAGGRRDTQYF. DNA of the CDR3: TGCAGTGCTAAAATAGCGGGGGGCCGCAGGGATACGCAGTATTTT.

The V and J genes are TRBV7-2 and TRBJ2-5; tentatively, D is TRBD2 (7 bases). The V end lost 1 base, the J end lost 5 bases, and 23 bases lay between the germline ends. The CDR3 runs to 18 residues. Germline V gene sequence: CDR1 SGHTA, CDR2 FQGNSA. The CDR3 bases are TGTGCCAGCAGCTTAGATTTAGGGGGTTGGCGGGGGTCGGAGACCCAGTACTTC. Translation: CASSLDLGGWRGSETQYF.

On this clonotype: The junction shows a germline mismatch at one end, possibly a read error. The J gene is TRBJ1-1, the V gene TRBV7-3, with 7 bases matching TRBD1. The CDR3 is 15 amino acids. The germline V gene has CDR1 SGHTA and CDR2 FQGTGA. The CDR3 sequence is CACSDGVGGNTEAFF. The CDR3 bases are TGTGCCTGCAGCGACGGGGTAGGGGGCAACACTGAAGCTTTCTTT.

The chain combines TRBV7-2 with TRBJ1-5, with 7 bases identical to TRBD1. J lost 4 bases, V lost 4 bases, and 10 bases had no gene match. The CDR3 loop spans 16 amino acids. From germline, CDR1 is SGHTA and CDR2 FQGNSA. The CDR3 is CASSSEGTAFNQPQHF. DNA of the CDR3: TGTGCCAGCAGCTCCGAGGGGACAGCTTTTAATCAGCCCCAGCATTTT.

This clonotype was detected a few times. The genes are TRBV19 and TRBJ1-2, with TRBD1 as a possible D gene (6 bases). CDR1 and CDR2 (germline): LNHDA, SQIVND (reference sequence). The CDR3 has 14 residues. Trimming took 5 bases from V and 7 from J, leaving 17 bases between them. CDR3 coding DNA: TGTGCCAGTAGTGAGAGGACAGTCCGAGGTGGCTACACCTTC. Protein: CASSERTVRGGYTF.

The chain carries TRBV4-2 and TRBJ2-3, with TRBD2 matching 11 bases. The CDR3 has 16 residues. The germline gives CDR1 LGHNA, CDR2 YNFKEQ. V dropped 1 base and J dropped 2; count of bases not matched to a gene: 2. The CDR3 sequence is CASSQVSGGATDTQYF. The CDR3 coding sequence is TGTGCCAGCAGCCAAGTTAGCGGGGGGGCCACAGATACGCAGTATTTT.

The chain combines TRBV29-1 with TRBJ1-2; D gene ambiguous. This CDR3 region has 15 residues. Germline CDR1 is SQVTM and CDR2 is ANQGSEA. V lost 0 bases, J lost 4 bases, and 15 bases lay in between. CDR3 sequence reads: CSVEDWREEGYGYTF. Here the CDR3 DNA reads TGCAGCGTTGAAGATTGGAGGGAGGAAGGCTATGGCTACACCTTC.

This chain joins TRBV12-5 and TRBJ2-5; no reliable D call. The length of the CDR3 is 12 residues. The V gene lost 2 bases and the J gene lost 1 base, with 2 bases spanning the gap. Germline lookup yields CDR1 LGHNT and CDR2 FRNRAP. The CDR3 here is CASGLTQETQYF. Written as DNA, the CDR3 is TGTGCTAGTGGTTTGACCCAAGAGACCCAGTACTTC.

The J gene is TRBJ2-5, the V gene TRBV7-2, with TRBD2 matching over 7 bases. Germline-derived CDR1 and CDR2 are SGHTA and FQGNSA. CDR3 size: 16 residues. V gave up 4 bases and J gave up 2 bases; unmatched junction bases: 10. The CDR3 nucleotides are TGTGCCAGCAGCTCAAACTGGCTAGCGGCACAAGAGACCCAGTACTTC. Translated: CASSSNWLAAQETQYF.

This clonotype turned up a few times. This chain uses TRBV20-1 with TRBJ2-3; tentatively, D is TRBD1 (6 bases). Trimming stripped 6 bases from V and 6 bases from J, with 19 bases between. The CDR3 runs 14 residues. Germline V gene sequence: CDR1 DFQATT, CDR2 SNEGSKA (reference sequence). The CDR3 spells CSATGAGERDTQYF. The CDR3 DNA sequence: TGCAGTGCCACTGGGGCAGGGGAGCGGGATACGCAGTATTTT.

CDR3 coding DNA: TGCAGTGCTAGAGACTCCATACTAGCGGGGGCGCAGTATTTT. Amino acids: CSARDSILAGAQYF. This chain connects TRBV20-1 to TRBJ2-3; 11 positions match TRBD2. This CDR3 has 14 residues. V was clipped by 0 bases and J by 10 bases; unmatched bases: 6. Per the germline V gene, CDR1 is DFQATT and CDR2 is SNEGSKA (reference sequence).